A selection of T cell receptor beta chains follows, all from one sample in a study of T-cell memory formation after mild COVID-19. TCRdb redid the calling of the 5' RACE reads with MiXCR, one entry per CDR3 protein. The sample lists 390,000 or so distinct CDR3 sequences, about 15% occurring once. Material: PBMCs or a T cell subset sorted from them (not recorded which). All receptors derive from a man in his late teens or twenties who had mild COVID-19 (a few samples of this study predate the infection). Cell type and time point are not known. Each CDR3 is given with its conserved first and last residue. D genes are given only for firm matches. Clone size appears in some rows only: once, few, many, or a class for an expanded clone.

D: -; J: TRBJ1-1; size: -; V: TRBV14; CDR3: CASSLGGRAFF; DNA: TGTGCCAGCAGCCTTGGAGGGAGAGCTTTCTTT
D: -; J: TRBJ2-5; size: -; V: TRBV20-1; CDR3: CSASYSALGTQYF; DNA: TGCAGTGCTAGCTACAGCGCCCTCGGGACCCAGTACTTC
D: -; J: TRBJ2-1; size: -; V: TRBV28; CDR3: CASSFSGLSSYNEQFF; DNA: TGTGCCAGCAGTTTCTCCGGACTCAGCTCCTACAATGAGCAGTTCTTC
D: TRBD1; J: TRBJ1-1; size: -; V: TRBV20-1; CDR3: CSARQGARNTEAFF; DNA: TGCAGTGCGAGACAGGGGGCCCGGAACACTGAAGCTTTCTTT
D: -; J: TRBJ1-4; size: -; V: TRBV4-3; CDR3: CASSQDLTGRTTNEKLFF; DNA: TGCGCCAGCAGCCAAGATTTAACAGGGAGAACAACTAATGAAAAACTGTTTTTT
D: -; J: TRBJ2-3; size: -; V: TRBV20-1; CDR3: CSARDRATDTQYF; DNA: TGCAGTGCTAGAGATCGGGCGACAGATACGCAGTATTTT
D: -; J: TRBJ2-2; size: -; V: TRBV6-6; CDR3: CASSEDRPNTGELFF; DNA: TGTGCCAGCAGTGAGGACAGACCGAACACCGGGGAGCTGTTTTTT
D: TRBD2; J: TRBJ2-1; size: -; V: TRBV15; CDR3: CATSRDLAGALNEQFF; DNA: TGTGCCACCAGCAGAGATTTAGCGGGGGCCCTGAATGAGCAGTTCTTC
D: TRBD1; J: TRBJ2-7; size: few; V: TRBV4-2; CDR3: CASSLHPGGDSYEQYF; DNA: TGTGCCAGCAGCCTCCATCCAGGGGGCGATTCCTACGAGCAGTACTTC
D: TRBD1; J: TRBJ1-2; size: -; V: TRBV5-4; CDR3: CASSLAGTGDLHGYTF; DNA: TGTGCCAGCAGCTTGGCCGGGACAGGGGATTTGCATGGCTACACCTTC
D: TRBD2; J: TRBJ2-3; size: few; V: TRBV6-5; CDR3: CASSYALAGSSDTQYF; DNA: TGTGCCAGCAGTTACGCTCTAGCGGGGAGCTCAGATACGCAGTATTTT
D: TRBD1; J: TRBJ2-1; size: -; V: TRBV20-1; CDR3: CSAPGTGGNEQFF; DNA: TGCAGTGCTCCAGGGACAGGGGGCAATGAGCAGTTCTTC
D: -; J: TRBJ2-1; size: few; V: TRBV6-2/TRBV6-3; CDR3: CASSYSPDTEQFF; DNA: TGTGCCAGCAGTTACTCGCCCGATACTGAGCAGTTCTTC
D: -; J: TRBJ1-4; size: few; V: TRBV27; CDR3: CASKMGRLEKLFF; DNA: TGTGCCAGCAAGATGGGCAGGTTGGAAAAACTGTTTTTT
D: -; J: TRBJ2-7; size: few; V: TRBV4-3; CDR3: CASSQGAFEQYF; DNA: TGCGCCAGCAGCCAAGGAGCTTTTGAGCAGTACTTC
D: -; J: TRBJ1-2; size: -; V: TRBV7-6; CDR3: CASSLDGLPSGYTF; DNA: TGTGCCAGCAGCTTAGATGGCCTCCCCTCTGGCTACACCTTC
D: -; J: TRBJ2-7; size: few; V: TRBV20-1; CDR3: CSARPDSWSEQYF; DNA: TGCAGTGCTAGACCTGACAGCTGGTCCGAGCAGTACTTC
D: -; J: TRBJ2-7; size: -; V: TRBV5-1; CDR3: CASSYYTGDYEQYF; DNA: TGCGCCAGCAGCTATTACACAGGTGACTACGAGCAGTACTTC
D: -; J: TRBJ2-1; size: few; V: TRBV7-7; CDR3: CASSLAEDTYNEQFF; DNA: TGTGCTAGCAGCTTGGCGGAGGATACTTACAATGAGCAGTTCTTC
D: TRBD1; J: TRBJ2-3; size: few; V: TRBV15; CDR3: CATSRETGQATDTDTQYF; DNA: TGTGCCACCAGCAGGGAAACCGGACAGGCTACTGACACAGATACGCAGTATTTT
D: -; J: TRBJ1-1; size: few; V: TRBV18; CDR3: CASSSPGDPDWNTEAFF; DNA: TGTGCCAGCTCATCCCCGGGTGATCCAGACTGGAACACTGAAGCTTTCTTT
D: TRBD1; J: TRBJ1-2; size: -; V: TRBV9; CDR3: CASSVEQGNYGYTF; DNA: TGTGCCAGCAGCGTAGAACAGGGGAACTATGGCTACACCTTC
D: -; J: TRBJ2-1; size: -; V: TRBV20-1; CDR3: CSASGDLYNEQFF; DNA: TGCAGTGCTAGCGGGGACCTCTACAATGAGCAGTTCTTC
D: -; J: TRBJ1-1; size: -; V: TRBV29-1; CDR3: CSVRTGRDTEAFF; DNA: TGCAGCGTTAGAACAGGGAGAGACACTGAAGCTTTCTTT
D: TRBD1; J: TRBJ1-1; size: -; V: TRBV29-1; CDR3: CSAVTGGHTEAFF; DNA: TGCAGCGCCGTGACAGGGGGGCACACTGAAGCTTTCTTT
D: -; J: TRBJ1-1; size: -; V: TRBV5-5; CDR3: CASSLAPRYQAFF; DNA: TGTGCCAGCAGCTTGGCCCCAAGGTACCAAGCTTTCTTT
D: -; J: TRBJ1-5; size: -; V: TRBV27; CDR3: CASSLFGLNSNQPQHF; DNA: TGTGCCAGCAGTTTATTCGGGTTAAATAGCAATCAGCCCCAGCATTTT
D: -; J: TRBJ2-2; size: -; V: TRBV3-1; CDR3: CASRTGANTGELFF; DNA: TGTGCCAGCAGGACAGGAGCGAACACCGGGGAGCTGTTTTTT
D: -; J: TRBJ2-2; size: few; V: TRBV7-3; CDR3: CASSFRPNTGELFF; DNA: TGTGCCAGCAGCTTTCGACCGAACACCGGGGAGCTGTTTTTT
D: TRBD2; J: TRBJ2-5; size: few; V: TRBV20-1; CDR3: CSARVPSGGVETQYF; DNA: TGCAGTGCTAGAGTACCTAGCGGGGGGGTGGAGACCCAGTACTTC
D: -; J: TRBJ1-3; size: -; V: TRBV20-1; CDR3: CSARPTGGNTIYF; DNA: TGCAGTGCTAGACCTACCGGAGGAAACACCATATATTTT
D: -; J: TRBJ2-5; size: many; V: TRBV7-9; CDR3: CASSFSVETQYF; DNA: TGTGCCAGCAGTTTCTCAGTAGAGACCCAGTACTTC
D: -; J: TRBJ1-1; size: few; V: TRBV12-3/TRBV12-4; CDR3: CASSLDVSELNTEAFF; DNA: TGTGCCAGCAGTTTAGATGTCAGCGAACTGAACACTGAAGCTTTCTTT
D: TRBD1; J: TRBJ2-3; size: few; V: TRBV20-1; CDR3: CSARGQGIGDTDTQYF; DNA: TGCAGTGCTAGGGGACAGGGGATAGGGGACACAGATACGCAGTATTTT
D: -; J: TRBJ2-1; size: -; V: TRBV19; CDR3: CASTRQGGSSYNEQFF; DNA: TGTGCCAGTACCCGACAGGGAGGTAGCTCCTACAATGAGCAGTTCTTC
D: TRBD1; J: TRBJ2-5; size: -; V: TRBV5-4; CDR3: CASSLGQGYGTQYF; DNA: TGTGCCAGCAGCTTGGGACAGGGGTACGGGACCCAGTACTTC
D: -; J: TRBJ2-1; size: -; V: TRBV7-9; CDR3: CASVDRNHEQFF; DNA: TGTGCCAGCGTGGATAGAAACCATGAGCAGTTCTTC
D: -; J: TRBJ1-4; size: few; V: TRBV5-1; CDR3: CASSLGVSGPPNEKLFF; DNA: TGCGCCAGCAGCTTGGGGGTGTCGGGGCCACCTAATGAAAAACTGTTTTTT
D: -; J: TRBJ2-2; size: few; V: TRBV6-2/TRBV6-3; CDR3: CASSPPGLITGELFF; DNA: TGTGCCAGCAGCCCTCCGGGACTGATCACCGGGGAGCTGTTTTTT
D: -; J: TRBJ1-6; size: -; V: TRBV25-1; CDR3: CASSELDRAPLSPLHF; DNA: TGTGCCAGCAGTGAATTGGACCGGGCCCCTTTGTCACCCCTCCACTTT
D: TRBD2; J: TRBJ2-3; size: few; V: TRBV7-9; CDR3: CASSSLWRGGLNTQYF; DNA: TGTGCCAGCAGCTCCCTTTGGCGGGGGGGCCTAAATACGCAGTATTTT
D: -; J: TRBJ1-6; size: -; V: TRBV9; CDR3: CARGVRRNSPLHF; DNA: TGTGCCAGGGGGGTTCGGCGGAATTCACCCCTCCACTTT
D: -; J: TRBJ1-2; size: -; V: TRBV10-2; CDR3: CASSEDNYGYTF; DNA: TGCGCCAGCAGTGAGGACAACTATGGCTACACCTTC
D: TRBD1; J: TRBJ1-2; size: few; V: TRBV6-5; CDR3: CASRRKLQGYGYTF; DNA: TGTGCCAGCAGGCGGAAATTACAGGGGTATGGCTACACCTTC
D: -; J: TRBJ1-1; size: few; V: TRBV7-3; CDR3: CASSLSGSTEAFF; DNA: TGTGCCAGCAGCTTATCCGGGAGCACTGAAGCTTTCTTT
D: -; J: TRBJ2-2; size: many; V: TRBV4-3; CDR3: CASSQVSYRDTGELFF; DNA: TGCGCCAGCAGCCAAGTATCTTACCGGGACACCGGGGAGCTGTTTTTT
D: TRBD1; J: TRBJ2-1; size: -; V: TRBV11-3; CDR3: CASSPRGQGENEQFF; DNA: TGTGCCAGCAGCCCTAGGGGACAGGGGGAGAATGAGCAGTTCTTC
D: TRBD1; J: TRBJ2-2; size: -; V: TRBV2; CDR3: CATRDREGGELFF; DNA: TGTGCCACCCGGGACAGGGAGGGCGGGGAGCTGTTTTTT
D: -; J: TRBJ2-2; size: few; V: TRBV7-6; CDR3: CASSLRVGRRYTGELFF; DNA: TGTGCCAGCAGCCTTAGAGTGGGACGGCGATACACCGGGGAGCTGTTTTTT
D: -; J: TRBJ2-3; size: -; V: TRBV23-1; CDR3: CASSQSCIGTSTDTQYF; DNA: TGCGCCAGCAGTCAATCTTGTATAGGCACCAGCACAGATACGCAGTATTTT
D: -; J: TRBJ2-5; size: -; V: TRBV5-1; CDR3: CASSFRQLGGETQYF; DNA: TGCGCCAGCAGCTTTAGGCAGCTTGGAGGGGAGACCCAGTACTTC
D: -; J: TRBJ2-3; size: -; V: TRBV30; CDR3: CAWGGEGTDTQYF; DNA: TGTGCCTGGGGTGGGGAAGGGACAGATACGCAGTATTTT
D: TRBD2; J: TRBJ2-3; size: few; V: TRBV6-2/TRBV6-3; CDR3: CASSYPTSGGAGITDTQYF; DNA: TGTGCCAGCAGTTACCCTACTAGCGGGGGGGCCGGTATAACAGATACGCAGTATTTT
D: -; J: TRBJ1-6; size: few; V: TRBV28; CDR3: CASSLGFSPLHF; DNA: TGTGCCAGCAGTTTGGGGTTTTCACCCCTCCACTTT
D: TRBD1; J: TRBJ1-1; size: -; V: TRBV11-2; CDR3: CASSWVQGPTEAFF; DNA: TGTGCCAGCAGCTGGGTACAGGGGCCCACTGAAGCTTTCTTT